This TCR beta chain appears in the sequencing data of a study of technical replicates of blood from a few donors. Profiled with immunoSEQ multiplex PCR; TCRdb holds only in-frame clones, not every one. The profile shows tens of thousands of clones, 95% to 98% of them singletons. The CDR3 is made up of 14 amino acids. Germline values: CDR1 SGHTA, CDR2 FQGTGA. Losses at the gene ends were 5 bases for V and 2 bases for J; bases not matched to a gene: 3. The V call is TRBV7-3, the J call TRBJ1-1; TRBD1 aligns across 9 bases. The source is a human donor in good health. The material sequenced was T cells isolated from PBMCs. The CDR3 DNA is TGTGCCAGCAGCGCAACAGGGGGCAACACTGAAGCTTTCTTT. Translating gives CASSATGGNTEAFF.